This is a list of T cell receptor beta chains from one sample in a study of blood T cell repertoires in COVID-19. The table came from immunoSEQ multiplex PCR; TCRdb's copy has only in-frame clones and leaves some out. The sample yields roughly 100,000 clones, about two thirds seen once. Material: peripheral blood. These receptors were obtained from a human donor with acute or convalescent COVID-19. The donor label of this sample is uncertain. Both conserved end residues are trimmed from each CDR3. Each record gives: V gene, clone size, J gene, CDR3 protein. Expanded clones are given a class, and other clones once, few, many or no size at all.

TRBV5-4,.,TRBJ1-6,ASSLGQGGSPLH
TRBV15,few,TRBJ1-2,ATSREEGQGGLGGYT
TRBV27,.,TRBJ1-2,ASRPLGRQGYGDYGYT
TRBV19,.,TRBJ2-1,ASSIRGSINEQF
TRBV4-1,many,TRBJ2-7,ASSQDPGGIREQY
TRBV3-1/TRBV3-2,.,TRBJ2-3,ASSPSARGARRDTQY
TRBV4-1,few,TRBJ2-5,ASSQWQRETQY
TRBV4-1,once,TRBJ1-1,ASSPGQGSRGAF
TRBV27,many,TRBJ2-1,ASKTSGARSYNEQF
TRBV20-1,few,TRBJ1-4,SASTGVKLF
TRBV2,.,TRBJ1-2,ASSAAGLGYGYT
TRBV11-2,.,TRBJ2-1,ATGTSMDEQF
TRBV24-1,.,TRBJ2-2,ATSRQGWTGELF
TRBV15,.,TRBJ1-4,ATSRDDEKLF
TRBV12-3/TRBV12-4,.,TRBJ1-1,ASRTGQGVAF
TRBV3-1/TRBV3-2,.,TRBJ1-1,ASSPGQGNTEAF
TRBV6-5,.,TRBJ1-6,ASRSQGFYSPLH
TRBV4-1,.,TRBJ1-1,ASSQDGVREAF
TRBV11-2,.,TRBJ1-1,ASSFYRQGGSAF
TRBV2,.,TRBJ1-4,ASSRQGATNEKLF
TRBV7-9,.,TRBJ2-1,ASSLRTSGGRNEQF
TRBV11-2,.,TRBJ2-3,ASSLDYERGGGDTQY
TRBV5-6,.,TRBJ1-6,ASSLDRERSPLH
TRBV30,.,TRBJ2-3,AWSVPGLAGSTDTQY
TRBV14,.,TRBJ1-3,ASSQLRTPSGNTIY
TRBV28,.,TRBJ1-5,ASSLWQGRNQPQH
TRBV6-6,.,TRBJ2-1,ASTASGGPRPF
TRBV9,.,TRBJ1-5,ASSVTIGQPQH
TRBV10-3,.,TRBJ1-1,AISALWGTGVNTEAF
TRBV4-2,.,TRBJ1-2,ASSLRRENYGYT
TRBV14,.,TRBJ1-1,ASSQRRGAEAF
TRBV4-2,once,TRBJ1-5,ASSQGTVEGPQH
TRBV5-1,once,TRBJ1-2,ASSPHGVGTGNGYT
TRBV28,once,TRBJ1-5,ASSNDRGHANQPQH
TRBV18,.,TRBJ1-6,ASSPMSPENSPLH
TRBV3-1/TRBV3-2,.,TRBJ2-4,ASSLQGFAQY
TRBV7-9,many,TRBJ2-3,ASSLGAGTDTQY
TRBV2,.,TRBJ1-2,ASSEQGAWGYT
TRBV6-5,few,TRBJ2-3,ASNEGGRGTDTQY
TRBV11-3,.,TRBJ2-1,ASSQTGGEYDNEQF
TRBV7-9,.,TRBJ1-5,ASSLGTGERQPQH
TRBV7-3,.,TRBJ2-1,ASSPTTSGINEQF